The subject of this entry is one T cell receptor (beta chain). Antigen unknown. Amplification used 60 Vbeta primers and 13 Jbeta primers. Using immunoSEQ multiplex PCR, the repertoire was profiled, and TCRdb retains in-frame clones only, with some absent. The sample holds some 63,000 clones, 75% to 85% seen once. These data are taken from a study of cytomegalovirus exposure and HLA in healthy donors. Germline lookup yields CDR1 MGHDK and CDR2 SYGVNS. Trimming pared 3 bases from V and 4 bases from J, leaving 12 bases between. The CDR3 totals 15 residues. General study findings and limits: Under in vitro conditions, a few CMV-associated chains were confirmed as specific for CMV antigens.

Healthy bone marrow donors supplied every sample. The sample was PBMCs. J is TRBJ1-4 and V is TRBV25-1; D may be TRBD1 (6 bases). This clonotype originated in a human donor in good health. The CDR3 region is CASSDLQGLNEKLFF. The CDR3 region has the DNA TGTGCCAGCAGTGATTTACAGGGTCTTAATGAAAAACTGTTTTTT.